The entry below gives a single TCR beta chain sequence along with its context. Authors' data handling: Researchers report that nucleated cell counts were estimated from reference gene primer amplification. Sequencing was performed with immunoSEQ multiplex PCR; in TCRdb, only in-frame clones are kept and a portion is missing. V, J and clone size are those of that table, while D and trimming were read from the DNA. The sample consists of 390,000 or so clones, roughly 90% of them appearing once. Germline V gene sequence: CDR1 SGHRS, CDR2 YFSETQ. V trimming: 4 bases; J trimming: 0 bases; junction bases outside the gene matches: 11. CDR3 length: 18 residues. These data come from a study of blood T cell repertoires in COVID-19. Study-wide background: Samples representing acute and convalescent COVID-19 were sourced from the United States, Italy and Spain.

This clonotype originated in a woman in her twenties or thirties with active or convalescent COVID-19. The sequenced sample consisted of peripheral blood. This sequence joins TRBV5-1 and TRBJ2-3; 10 nucleotides agree with TRBD2. CDR3 residues: CASSQQKTSGYSTDTQYF. As DNA, the CDR3 is TGCGCCAGCAGCCAACAAAAGACTAGCGGGTATAGCACAGATACGCAGTATTTT.